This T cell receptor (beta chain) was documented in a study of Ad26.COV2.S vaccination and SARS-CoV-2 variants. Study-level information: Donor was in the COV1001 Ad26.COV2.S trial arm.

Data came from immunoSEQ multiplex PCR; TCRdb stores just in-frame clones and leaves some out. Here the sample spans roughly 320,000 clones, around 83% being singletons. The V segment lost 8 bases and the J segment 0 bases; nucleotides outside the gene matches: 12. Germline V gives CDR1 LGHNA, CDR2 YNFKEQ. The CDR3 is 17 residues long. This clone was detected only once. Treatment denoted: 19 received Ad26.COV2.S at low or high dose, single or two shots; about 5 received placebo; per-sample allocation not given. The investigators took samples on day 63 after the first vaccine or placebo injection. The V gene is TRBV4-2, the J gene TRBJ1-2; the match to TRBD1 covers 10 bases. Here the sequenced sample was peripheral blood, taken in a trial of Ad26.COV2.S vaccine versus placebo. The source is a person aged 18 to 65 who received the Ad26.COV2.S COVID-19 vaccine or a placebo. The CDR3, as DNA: TGTGCCAGCGACGGGGGGGACAGGGGCCAAGCTAACTATGGCTACACCTTC. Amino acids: CASDGGDRGQANYGYTF.